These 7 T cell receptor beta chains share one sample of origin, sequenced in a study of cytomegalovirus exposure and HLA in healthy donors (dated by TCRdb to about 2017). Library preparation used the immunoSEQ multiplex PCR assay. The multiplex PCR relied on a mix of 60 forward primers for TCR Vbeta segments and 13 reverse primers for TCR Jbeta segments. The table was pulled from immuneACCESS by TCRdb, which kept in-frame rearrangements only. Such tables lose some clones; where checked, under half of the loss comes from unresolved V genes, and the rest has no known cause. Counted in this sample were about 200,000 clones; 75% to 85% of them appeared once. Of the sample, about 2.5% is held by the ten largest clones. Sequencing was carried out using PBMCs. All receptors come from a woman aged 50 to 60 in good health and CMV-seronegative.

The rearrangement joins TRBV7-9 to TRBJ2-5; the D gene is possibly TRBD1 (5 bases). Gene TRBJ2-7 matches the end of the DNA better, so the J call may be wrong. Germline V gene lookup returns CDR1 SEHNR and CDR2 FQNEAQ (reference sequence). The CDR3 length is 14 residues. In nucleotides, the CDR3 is TGTGCCAGCAGCAGAGAAGGGGTTTCCTACGAGCAGTACTTC. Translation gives CASSREGVSYEQYF.

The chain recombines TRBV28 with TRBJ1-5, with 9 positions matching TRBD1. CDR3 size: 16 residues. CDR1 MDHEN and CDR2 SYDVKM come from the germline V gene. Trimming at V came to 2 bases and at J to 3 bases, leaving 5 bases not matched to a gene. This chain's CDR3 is CASSLGGQGPNQPQHF. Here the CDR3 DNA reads TGTGCCAGCAGTTTAGGGGGACAGGGCCCCAATCAGCCCCAGCATTTT.

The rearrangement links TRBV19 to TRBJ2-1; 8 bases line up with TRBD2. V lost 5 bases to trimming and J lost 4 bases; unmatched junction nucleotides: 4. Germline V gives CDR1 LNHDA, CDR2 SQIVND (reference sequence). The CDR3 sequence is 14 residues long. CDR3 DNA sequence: TGTGCCAGTAGTCAAAGCGGGGGATACAATGAGCAGTTCTTC. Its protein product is CASSQSGGYNEQFF.

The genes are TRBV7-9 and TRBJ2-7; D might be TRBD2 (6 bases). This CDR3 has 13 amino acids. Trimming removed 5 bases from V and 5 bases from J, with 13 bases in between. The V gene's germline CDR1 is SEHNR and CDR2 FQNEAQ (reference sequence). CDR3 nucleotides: TGTGCCAGCAGCCTGGGGGGTACGCACGAGCAGTACTTC. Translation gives CASSLGGTHEQYF.

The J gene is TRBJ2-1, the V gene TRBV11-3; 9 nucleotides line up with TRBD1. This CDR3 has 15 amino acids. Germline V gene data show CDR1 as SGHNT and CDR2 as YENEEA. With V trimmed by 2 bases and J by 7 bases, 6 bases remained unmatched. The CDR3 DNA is TGTGCCAGCAGCTTAAGGGGGACAGGGAGGAATGAGCAGTTCTTC. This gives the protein CASSLRGTGRNEQFF.

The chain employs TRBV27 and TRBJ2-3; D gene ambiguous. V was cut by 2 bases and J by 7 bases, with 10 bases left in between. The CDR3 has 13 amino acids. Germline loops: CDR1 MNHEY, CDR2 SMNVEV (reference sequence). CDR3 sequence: CASSLPSGYTQYF. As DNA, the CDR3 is TGTGCCAGCAGTTTACCTAGTGGGTATACGCAGTATTTT.

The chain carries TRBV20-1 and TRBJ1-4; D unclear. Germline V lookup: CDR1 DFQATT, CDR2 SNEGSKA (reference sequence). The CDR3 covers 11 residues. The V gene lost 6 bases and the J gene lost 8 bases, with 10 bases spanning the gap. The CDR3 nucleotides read TGCAGTGCCCCTCAGTGGGAAAAACTGTTTTTT. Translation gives CSAPQWEKLFF.